This TCR beta chain was recorded in a study of OX40 agonist ivuxolimab in advanced cancers. Study overall: Antecedent anti-PD-1, anti-PD-L1 or anti-CTLA-4 therapy was permissible, with roughly 36% having received some. Overall study findings and caveats: The study observed clonal expansion of CD4+ and CD8+ blood T cells by week 6 at 0.1 to 3.0 mg/kg.

Trimming cost V 3 bases and J 7 bases; bases outside gene matches: 11. This CDR3 is built from 16 residues. From germline, CDR1 is MNHEY and CDR2 SVGAGI. About this clone: Its matching antigen is unknown.

Profiling relied on immunoSEQ multiplex PCR, and the TCRdb table lists in-frame clones only, not all of them. Among 9,500 to 12,000 clones listed, 80% to 90% were seen once. This specimen consisted of CD4+ or CD8+ T cells sorted from blood, obtained in a trial of the OX40 agonist ivuxolimab. This receptor was taken from an adult with an advanced solid tumor such as melanoma, head and neck, liver or kidney cancer. V usage is TRBV6-5 and J usage is TRBJ1-4, with TRBD1 identical over 7 bases. This CDR3 is CASSYRQGLESEKLFF. For the CDR3, the DNA is TGTGCCAGCAGTTATCGACAGGGTCTGGAGAGTGAAAAACTGTTTTTT.